Each of the 22 T cell receptor beta chains below was sequenced from the same sample in a study of identical twins. MiXCR, applied by TCRdb to the 5' RACE reads, yields one record per CDR3 protein. Of a few hundred thousand distinct CDR3 sequences detected, nearly 10% appear once; the ten largest clones hold roughly 3%. These data were likewise used in another study, on yellow fever vaccine responses in identical twins.

What was sequenced was PBMCs. These receptors all stem from a woman younger than 35 in good health.

This clonotype was seen more than once but under ten times. V usage is TRBV5-1 and J usage is TRBJ2-7, with 9 bases lining up with TRBD2. Germline assignment: CDR1 SGHRS and CDR2 YFSETQ. The CDR3 length is 20 residues. Losses at the gene ends were 4 bases for V and 4 bases for J; bases not matched to a gene: 24. The CDR3 sequence: CASSRVQGLRLADLGYEQYF. CDR3 nucleotide sequence: TGCGCCAGCAGCCGGGTCCAGGGTTTGAGACTAGCGGATCTAGGGTACGAGCAGTACTTC.

This clonotype appeared once. A junction end diverges from the germline sequence, so it may reflect a read error. The chain is built from TRBV3-1 and TRBJ2-1; TRBD1 is a possible D gene (5 bases). The germline V gene has CDR1 LGHDT and CDR2 YNNKEL (reference sequence). This CDR3 spans 18 amino acids. The CDR3 here is CATSQDMTAWAPNNEQFF. The CDR3 DNA reads as TGTGCCACCAGCCAAGATATGACAGCTTGGGCGCCGAACAATGAGCAGTTCTTC.

Only a few counts were recorded for this clonotype. This chain uses TRBV24-1 with TRBJ2-7; TRBD1 is a possible D gene (6 bases). Germline CDR1 is KGHDR and CDR2 is SFDVKD. This CDR3 is built from 15 residues. The ends were cut back, 7 bases at V and 0 bases at J, with 15 bases in the middle. CDR3 protein: CATSAQGTASYEQYF. The CDR3 nucleotides are TGTGCCACCAGCGCTCAGGGGACGGCCTCCTACGAGCAGTACTTC.

This clonotype was found many times. This chain links TRBV12-3 or TRBV12-4 with TRBJ1-5; D remains ambiguous. V was trimmed by 3 bases and J by 0 bases, leaving 9 bases between them. The CDR3 has 15 residues. The CDR3 protein is CASSLRTGSNQPQHF. CDR3 coding DNA: TGTGCCAGCAGTTTGAGGACCGGTAGCAATCAGCCCCAGCATTTT.

This clonotype was counted many times. Relative to the germline gene, one junction end is altered; a read error may explain this. The rearrangement uses TRBV3-1 and TRBJ2-7, with a possible D match to TRBD1 (5 bases). Per the germline V gene, CDR1 is LGHDT and CDR2 is YNNKEL (reference sequence). This CDR3 contains 13 residues. The chain's CDR3 is CASSQGSTYEQYF. As DNA, the CDR3 is TGCGCCAGCAGCCAGGGCAGCACCTACGAGCAGTACTTC.

The rearrangement links TRBV20-1 to TRBJ2-1; 9 bases are a match to TRBD2. V gave up 0 bases and J gave up 5 bases; unmatched junction bases: 5. Germline CDR1 and CDR2: DFQATT and SNEGSKA (reference sequence). The CDR3 loop spans 15 amino acids. DNA for the CDR3: TGCAGTGCTAGAGATGGCGGGGGGGCCAACAATGAGCAGTTCTTC. Translating it yields CSARDGGGANNEQFF.

This clonotype showed up just a few times. This chain uses TRBV28 with TRBJ2-7, with 11 positions matching TRBD2. The CDR3 is 18 residues long. J gave up 3 bases and V 3 bases, and 13 bases lay outside the gene matches. The germline CDR1 and CDR2 sequences are MDHEN and SYDVKM. The CDR3 DNA reads as TGTGCCAGCAGTTTTGATGGCAGGGGGACTAGCGGCTTCTACGAGCAGTACTTC. Translation: CASSFDGRGTSGFYEQYF.

The chain uses TRBV6-2 or TRBV6-3 and TRBJ2-1; D gene unclear. The germline gives CDR1 MNHEY, CDR2 SVGEGT. This CDR3 region has 14 residues. V lost 4 bases, J lost 8 bases, and 15 bases lay in between. Here the CDR3 DNA reads TGTGCCAGCAGTTTCCTGAGCGTTCGGGATGAGCAGTTCTTC. Translation gives CASSFLSVRDEQFF.

This clonotype was counted ten times or more. V usage is TRBV6-1 and J usage is TRBJ2-3, with 9 positions matching TRBD1. Trimming took 8 bases from V and 0 from J; bases not matched to a gene: 12. In germline, CDR1 is MNHNS, CDR2 SASEGT. The CDR3 has 17 amino acids. CDR3 nucleotides: TGTGCCAGCCGTCGAGGGACAGGGACTTCTAGCACAGATACGCAGTATTTT. Protein sequence: CASRRGTGTSSTDTQYF.

The chain employs TRBV15 and TRBJ2-1, with D perhaps matching TRBD1 or TRBD2 (7 bases each). The V end lost 5 bases, the J end lost 6 bases, and 23 bases lay between the germline ends. The germline CDR1 and CDR2 sequences are LNHNV and YYDKDF (reference sequence). This CDR3 is built from 17 residues. This CDR3 is CATSPTPQGRVGNEQFF. CDR3 sequence (DNA): TGTGCCACCAGCCCAACCCCACAGGGGAGGGTGGGCAATGAGCAGTTCTTC.

This clonotype was seen a handful of times. The chain has TRBV12-3 or TRBV12-4 and TRBJ2-5, with D unresolved. V was clipped by 6 bases and J by 5 bases, with 7 bases between them. The CDR3 has 11 residues. This CDR3 is CASSNYETQYF. CDR3 in DNA: TGTGCCAGCAGCAACTACGAGACCCAGTACTTC.

This clonotype was picked up many times. The gene calls are TRBV27 and TRBJ2-7; no clear D gene. Germline V CDR1 and CDR2: MNHEY, SMNVEV (reference sequence). Trimming left V 2 bases short and J 3 bases short, with 17 bases between. This CDR3 comprises 16 residues. CDR3 nucleotides: TGTGCCAGCAGTTTACCCTGGAAGGGAAAACGCTACGAGCAGTACTTC. Amino acids: CASSLPWKGKRYEQYF.

V is TRBV3-1 and J is TRBJ2-3; D is undetermined. From germline, CDR1 is LGHDT and CDR2 YNNKEL (reference sequence). The CDR3 length is 15 residues. The V and J ends lost 0 bases and 0 bases respectively, with 7 bases between them. CDR3 in DNA: TGTGCCAGCAGCCAAGATCCGCCTAGCACAGATACGCAGTATTTT. Amino acids: CASSQDPPSTDTQYF.

This clonotype showed up many times. The chain links TRBV7-2 to TRBJ1-2; D gene uncertain. The CDR3 is 14 residues long. V was shortened by 4 bases and J by 8 bases, with 17 bases between the two germline ends. Germline lookup yields CDR1 SGHTA and CDR2 FQGNSA. The CDR3 DNA reads TGTGCCAGCAGCTCCCGAGACGCGGTGGGGGGCTACACCTTC. The encoded protein is CASSSRDAVGGYTF.

Many counts were recorded for this clonotype. The chain carries TRBV18 and TRBJ2-7, with a possible D match to TRBD1 (5 bases). Trimming stripped 5 bases from V and 9 bases from J, with 11 bases between. Germline V CDR1 and CDR2: KGHSH, LQKENI. The CDR3 is 11 residues long. The CDR3: CASSRQGAQYF. DNA of the CDR3: TGTGCCAGCTCAAGGCAGGGCGCGCAGTACTTC.

This clonotype occurred many times. The chain joins TRBV7-9 to TRBJ2-1; TRBD1 agrees at 8 bases. V lost 1 base and J lost 13; bases outside the gene matches: 9. This CDR3 spans 14 amino acids. CDR1 is SEHNR and CDR2 is FQNEAQ in the germline V gene (reference sequence). This CDR3 reads CASSLERDRSGQFF. CDR3 bases: TGTGCCAGCAGCTTAGAAAGGGACAGGAGCGGACAGTTCTTC.

The sample holds many counts of this clonotype. This CDR3 is CSVEHQGQETQYF. The DNA for the CDR3 is TGCAGCGTTGAACATCAGGGGCAAGAGACCCAGTACTTC. The J gene is TRBJ2-5, the V gene TRBV29-1, with D possibly matching TRBD1 (6 bases). The germline CDR1 and CDR2 sequences are SQVTM and ANQGSEA. V shed 2 bases and J shed 2 bases, with 9 bases lying between them. CDR3 length: 13 amino acids.

This clonotype was picked up a small number of times. The chain links TRBV20-1 to TRBJ2-3; 9 bases are shared with TRBD2. Per the germline V gene, CDR1 is DFQATT and CDR2 is SNEGSKA (reference sequence). Trimming cost V 6 bases and J 3 bases; bases outside gene matches: 7. The CDR3 has 14 residues. In DNA, the CDR3 is TGCAGTGCCATTAGCGGGAGCGGGACAGATACGCAGTATTTT. Translating gives CSAISGSGTDTQYF.

This clonotype was observed a handful of times. V gene TRBV6-1 combines with J gene TRBJ2-1; D possibly corresponds to TRBD2 (6 bases). The CDR3 runs to 14 residues. Trimming took off 6 bases at V and 7 bases at J, with 16 bases between the two ends. Germline CDR1 MNHNS, CDR2 SASEGT. The CDR3 sequence: CASRTLAGGNEQFF. As DNA, the CDR3 is TGTGCCAGCAGGACCTTAGCTGGAGGGAATGAGCAGTTCTTC.

The V and J genes are TRBV30 and TRBJ2-3; no clear D. The CDR3 spans 15 residues. V was trimmed by 3 bases and J by 4 bases, leaving 17 bases between them. Looked up from germline, CDR1 is GTSNPN and CDR2 is SVGIG (reference sequence). Here the CDR3 reads CAWRIKGLPADTQYF. The DNA of the CDR3 is TGTGCCTGGAGGATTAAGGGCCTCCCGGCAGATACGCAGTATTTT. Looking up the rest from reference TRBV30 and TRBJ2-3 gives the full variable domain: SQTIHQWPATLVQPVGSPLSLECTVEGTSNPNLYWYRQAAGRGLQLLFYSVGIGQISSEVPQNLSASRPQDRQFILSSKKLLLSDSGFYLCAWRIKGLPADTQYFGPGTRLTVL.

This clonotype occurred a few times. The rearrangement joins TRBV5-6 to TRBJ2-5, with D uncertain. V shed 0 bases and J shed 4 bases, with 7 bases lying between them. This CDR3 has 13 residues. Germline V gene sequence: CDR1 SGHDT, CDR2 YYEEEE. The CDR3 sequence is CASSLERLETQYF. Written as DNA, the CDR3 is TGTGCCAGCAGCTTGGAGAGACTAGAGACCCAGTACTTC.

This chain uses TRBV6-7 with TRBJ2-5; the D is unclear. TRBV6-7 is annotated as an ORF whose role is uncertain. Trimming shortened V by 5 bases and J by 5 bases, and 21 bases separated the two germline ends. The CDR3 length is 16 residues. The CDR3 DNA is TGTGCCAGCAGTACCCGTATACTGACTGGTTGGGAGACCCAGTACTTC. This encodes CASSTRILTGWETQYF.